This T cell receptor (beta chain) is drawn from a study of blood T cells in healthy people across ages. General study findings and limits: A strong correlation between TCR beta diversity and naive T cell percentage was seen. A roughly linear fall in TCR beta diversity per million T cells was seen with increasing age.

For this clonotype: Its specificity is unknown.

J was trimmed by 0 bases and V by 0 bases; bases with no gene match: 4. Germline CDR1 and CDR2: SGDLS and YYNGEE. CDR3 length equals 16 residues. A second PCR, run for roughly 7 to 12 cycles, used a sample-barcoded 5' primer plus a J-beta primer mix. Individual samples furnished no less than 3 million CDR3-containing paired-end reads apiece. MiXCR was run by TCRdb on the 5' RACE reads, yielding one entry per CDR3 protein. The data hold around 600,000 distinct CDR3 sequences, with around half observed a single time. The chain carries TRBV9 and TRBJ2-5; 8 bases align to TRBD2. The sequencing input was blood. This TCR was sampled from an elderly man in good health. The CDR3 sequence: CASSVDERGNQETQYF. CDR3 bases: TGTGCCAGCAGCGTAGACGAGCGGGGGAACCAAGAGACCCAGTACTTC.